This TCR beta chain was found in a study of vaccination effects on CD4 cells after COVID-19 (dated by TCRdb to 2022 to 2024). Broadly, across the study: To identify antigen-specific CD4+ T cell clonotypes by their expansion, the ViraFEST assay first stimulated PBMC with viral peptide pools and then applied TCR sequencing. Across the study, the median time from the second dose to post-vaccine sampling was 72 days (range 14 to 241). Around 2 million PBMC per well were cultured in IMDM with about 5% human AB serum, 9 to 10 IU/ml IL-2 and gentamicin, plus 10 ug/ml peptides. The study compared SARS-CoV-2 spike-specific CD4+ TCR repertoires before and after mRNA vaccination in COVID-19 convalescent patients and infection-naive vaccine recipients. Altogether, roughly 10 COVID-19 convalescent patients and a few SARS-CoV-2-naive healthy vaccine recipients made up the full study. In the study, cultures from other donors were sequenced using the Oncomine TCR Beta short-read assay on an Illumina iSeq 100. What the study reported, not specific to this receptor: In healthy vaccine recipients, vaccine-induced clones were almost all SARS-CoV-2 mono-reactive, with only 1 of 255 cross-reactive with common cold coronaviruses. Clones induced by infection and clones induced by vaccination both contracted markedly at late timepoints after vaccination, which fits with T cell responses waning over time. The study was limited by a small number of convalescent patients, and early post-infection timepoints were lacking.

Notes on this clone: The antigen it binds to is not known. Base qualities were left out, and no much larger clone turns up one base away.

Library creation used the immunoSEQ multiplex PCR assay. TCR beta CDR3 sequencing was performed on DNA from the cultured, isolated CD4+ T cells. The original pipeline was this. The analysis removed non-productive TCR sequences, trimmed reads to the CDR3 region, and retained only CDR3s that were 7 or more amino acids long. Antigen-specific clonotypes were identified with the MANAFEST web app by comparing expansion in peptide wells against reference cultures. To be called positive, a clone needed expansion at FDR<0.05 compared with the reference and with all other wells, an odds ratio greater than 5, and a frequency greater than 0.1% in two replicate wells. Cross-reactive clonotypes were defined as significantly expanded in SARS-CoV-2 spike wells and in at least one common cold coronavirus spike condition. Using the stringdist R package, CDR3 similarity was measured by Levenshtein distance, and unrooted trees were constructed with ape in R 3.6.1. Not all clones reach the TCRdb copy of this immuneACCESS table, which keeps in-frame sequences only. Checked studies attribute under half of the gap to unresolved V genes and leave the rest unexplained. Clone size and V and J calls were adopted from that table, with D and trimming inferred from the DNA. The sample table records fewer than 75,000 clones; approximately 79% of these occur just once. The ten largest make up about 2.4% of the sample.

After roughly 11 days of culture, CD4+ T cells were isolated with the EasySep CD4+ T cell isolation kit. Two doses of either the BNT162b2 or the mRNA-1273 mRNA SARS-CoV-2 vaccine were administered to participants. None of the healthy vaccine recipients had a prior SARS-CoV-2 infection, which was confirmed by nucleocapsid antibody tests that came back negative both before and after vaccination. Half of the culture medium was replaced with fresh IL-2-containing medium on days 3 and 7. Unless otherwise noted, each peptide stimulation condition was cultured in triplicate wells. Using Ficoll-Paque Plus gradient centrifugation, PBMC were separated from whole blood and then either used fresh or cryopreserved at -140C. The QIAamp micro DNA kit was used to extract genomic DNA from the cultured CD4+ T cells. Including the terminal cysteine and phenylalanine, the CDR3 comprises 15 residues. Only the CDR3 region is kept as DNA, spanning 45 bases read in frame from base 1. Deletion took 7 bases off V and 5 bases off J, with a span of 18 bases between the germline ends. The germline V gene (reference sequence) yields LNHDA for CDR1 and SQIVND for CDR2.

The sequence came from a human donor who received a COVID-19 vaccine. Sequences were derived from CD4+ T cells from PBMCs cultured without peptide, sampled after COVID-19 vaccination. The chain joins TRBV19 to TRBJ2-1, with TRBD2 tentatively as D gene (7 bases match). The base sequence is TGTGCCAGTACCGGAGGGGGGGGCTTAAACAATGAGCAGTTCTTC. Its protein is CASTGGGGLNNEQFF.